These 13 T cell receptor beta chains were sequenced from one sample in a study of T cell responses to AZD1222 COVID-19 vaccine (dated by TCRdb to about 2021). The library came from the immunoSEQ multiplex PCR assay. TCRdb retrieved this table from immuneACCESS and kept in-frame rearrangements only. Not all clones are present; in checked studies, unresolved V genes account for under half, and no reason is known for the remainder. This sample comprises some 140,000 clones, approximately 90% of them detected only once. The top ten clones comprise 1.5% to 2% of the sample. The time point tag for this specimen amounts to: baseline before first vaccination. This sample comprised peripheral blood, obtained on day 0 of AZD1222 vaccination. These receptors were obtained from an adult in good health.

There are a few counts of this clone. The chain couples TRBV12-3 or TRBV12-4 to TRBJ1-4; 7 bases match TRBD1. V gave up 6 bases and J gave up 7 bases; unmatched junction bases: 2. The CDR3 spans 12 residues. The CDR3 DNA follows: TGTGCCAGCAGCCCAGGGGGTGAAAAACTGTTTTTT. It yields the protein CASSPGGEKLFF.

The chain uses TRBV7-9 and TRBJ2-5; 11 bases are a match to TRBD2. The CDR3 contains 15 residues. Germline V CDR1 and CDR2: SEHNR, FQNEAQ (reference sequence). V lost 2 bases, J lost 3 bases, and 2 bases stayed unmatched. This CDR3 reads CASSLLAGGKETQYF. CDR3 DNA: TGTGCCAGCAGCTTACTAGCGGGAGGTAAAGAGACCCAGTACTTC.

V gene TRBV28 combines with J gene TRBJ2-3; 11 nucleotides agree with TRBD1. Germline CDR1 reads MDHEN; CDR2 reads SYDVKM. V lost 6 bases to trimming and J lost 5 bases; unmatched junction nucleotides: 7. This CDR3 has 15 residues. The CDR3 region is CASSLGDRGRDTQYF. The CDR3 DNA reads as TGTGCCAGCAGCCTGGGGGACAGGGGGAGAGATACGCAGTATTTT. Using reference TRBV28 and TRBJ2-3 for the parts outside the CDR3, the full variable domain is DVKVTQSSRYLVKRTGEKVFLECVQDMDHENMFWYRQDPGLGLRLIYFSYDVKMKEKGDIPEGYSVSREKKERFSLILESASTNQTSMYLCASSLGDRGRDTQYFGPGTRLTVL.

The sample holds one count of this clone. The chain joins TRBV7-9 to TRBJ1-5, with D perhaps matching TRBD1 (5 bases). Germline V gene lookup returns CDR1 SEHNR and CDR2 FQNEAQ (reference sequence). There are 18 residues in the CDR3. Between the trimmed V and J ends, which lost 1 base and 6 bases, there was a span of 22 bases. The CDR3 bases are TGTGCCAGCAGCTTAGGGGGTTGGGGCAGGGACGATGCTCAGCCCCAGCATTTT. It is translated as CASSLGGWGRDDAQPQHF.

The chain couples TRBV9 to TRBJ1-3; D is unresolved. The CDR3 is 17 residues long. Between the trimmed V and J ends, which lost 0 bases and 0 bases, there was a span of 13 bases. CDR1 is SGDLS, CDR2 YYNGEE, per germline. The CDR3 sequence is CASSVVADSYSGNTIYF. CDR3 nucleotide sequence: TGTGCCAGCAGCGTAGTCGCAGATTCCTACTCTGGAAACACCATATATTTT.

The chain employs TRBV5-4 and TRBJ2-7; unclear D gene. Germline-derived CDR1 and CDR2 are SGHNT and YYREEE (reference sequence). The CDR3 has 14 residues. V lost 4 bases to trimming and J lost 3 bases, with 14 bases between them. The CDR3 DNA reads as TGTGCCAGCAGCGACTTCGTTCAGGACTACGAGCAGTACTTC. Translated, it gives CASSDFVQDYEQYF.

This clone was found once. CDR3 bases: TGTGCCAGCAGCTTAGGTGATGAGCAGTTCTTC. Its protein is CASSLGDEQFF. The chain has TRBV7-3 and TRBJ2-1; D is unclear. The CDR3 sequence is 11 residues long. V lost 2 bases, J lost 8 bases, and 4 bases lay in between. The germline V gene encodes CDR1 SGHTA and CDR2 FQGTGA. Combining the CDR3 with reference TRBV7-3 and TRBJ2-1 gives the whole variable domain GAGVSQTPSNKVTEKGKYVELRCDPISGHTALYWYRQSLGQGPEFLIYFQGTGAADDSGLPNDRFFAVRPEGSVSTLKIQRTERGDSAVYLCASSLGDEQFFGPGTRLTVL.

The chain joins TRBV5-4 to TRBJ2-2; TRBD2 matches at 7 bases. Losses at the gene ends were 0 bases for V and 5 bases for J; bases not matched to a gene: 7. Germline-derived CDR1 and CDR2 are SGHNT and YYREEE (reference sequence). This CDR3 has 16 residues. CDR3 residues: CASSLGPSGGTGELFF. CDR3 sequence (DNA): TGTGCCAGCAGCTTGGGCCCTAGCGGAGGGACCGGGGAGCTGTTTTTT.

The V gene is TRBV7-9, the J gene TRBJ1-2; 7 positions agree with TRBD1. The CDR3 spans 11 residues. Germline V gene sequence: CDR1 SEHNR, CDR2 FQNEAQ (reference sequence). Unmatched junction bases numbered 7, after V lost 8 bases and J lost 10 bases. In nucleotides, the CDR3 is TGTGCCAGCTCCTTTGAGGGGGCCTACACCTTC. Residues: CASSFEGAYTF.

V gene TRBV5-1 combines with J gene TRBJ1-2, with 7 bases identical to TRBD1. Germline lookup yields CDR1 SGHRS and CDR2 YFSETQ. There are 14 residues in the CDR3. Germline trimming cut 4 bases from V and 3 bases from J; bases unmatched to any gene: 6. The CDR3 DNA reads TGCGCCAGCAGCCAGGGACAGTCAGACTATGGCTACACCTTC. Its protein is CASSQGQSDYGYTF.

V usage is TRBV5-1 and J usage is TRBJ2-5; maybe TRBD1 (5 bases). Trimming took 0 bases from V and 3 from J, leaving 12 bases between them. CDR3 size: 15 residues. Germline V gene sequence: CDR1 SGHRS, CDR2 YFSETQ. The CDR3 reads CASSLGAGMKETQYF. CDR3 DNA: TGCGCCAGCAGCTTGGGGGCAGGGATGAAAGAGACCCAGTACTTC.

This clone was counted between two and nine times. The rearrangement links TRBV7-2 to TRBJ2-1, with 9 bases lining up with TRBD2. The CDR3 has 18 amino acids. Looked up from germline, CDR1 is SGHTA and CDR2 is FQGNSA. Trimming cost V 0 bases and J 7 bases; bases outside gene matches: 13. CDR3 protein: CASSLARRAGGRWNEQFF. The CDR3 bases are TGTGCCAGCAGCTTAGCGAGGAGGGCGGGAGGGAGGTGGAATGAGCAGTTCTTC. The whole variable domain, remainder taken from reference TRBV7-2 and TRBJ2-1, is GAGVSQSPSNKVTEKGKDVELRCDPISGHTALYWYRQSLGQGLEFLIYFQGNSAPDKSGLPSDRFSAERTGGSVSTLTIQRTQQEDSAVYLCASSLARRAGGRWNEQFFGPGTRLTVL.

This chain connects TRBV11-1 to TRBJ2-1; TRBD2 matches at 10 bases. J was trimmed by 8 bases and V by 1 base; bases with no gene match: 5. Germline loops: CDR1 SGHAT, CDR2 FQDESV (reference sequence). The CDR3 loop spans 15 amino acids. CDR3 DNA sequence: TGTGCCAGCAGCTTAGGAGCGGGGGGGCTGGATGAGCAGTTCTTC. Protein: CASSLGAGGLDEQFF.